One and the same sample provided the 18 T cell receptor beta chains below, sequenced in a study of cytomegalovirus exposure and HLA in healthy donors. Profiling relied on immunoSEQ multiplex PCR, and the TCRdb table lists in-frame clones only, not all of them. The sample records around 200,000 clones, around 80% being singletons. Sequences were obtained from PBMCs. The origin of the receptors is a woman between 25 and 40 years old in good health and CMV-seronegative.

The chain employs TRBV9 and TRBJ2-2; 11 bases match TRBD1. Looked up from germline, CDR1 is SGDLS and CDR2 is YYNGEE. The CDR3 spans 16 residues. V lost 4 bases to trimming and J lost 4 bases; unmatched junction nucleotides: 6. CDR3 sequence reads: CASSPMGTGGTGELFF. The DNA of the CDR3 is TGTGCCAGCAGCCCCATGGGGACAGGGGGCACCGGGGAGCTGTTTTTT.

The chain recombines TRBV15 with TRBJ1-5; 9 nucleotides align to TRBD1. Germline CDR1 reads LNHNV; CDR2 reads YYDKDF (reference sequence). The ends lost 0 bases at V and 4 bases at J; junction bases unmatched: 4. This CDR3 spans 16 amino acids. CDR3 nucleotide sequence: TGTGCCACCAGCAGAGATGCGGGGACAGGGAATCAGCCCCAGCATTTT. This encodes CATSRDAGTGNQPQHF.

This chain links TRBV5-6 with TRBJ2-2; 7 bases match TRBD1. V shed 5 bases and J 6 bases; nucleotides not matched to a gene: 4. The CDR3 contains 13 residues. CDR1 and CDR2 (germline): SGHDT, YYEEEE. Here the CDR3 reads CASRLDRAGELFF. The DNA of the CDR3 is TGTGCCAGCAGGCTAGACAGGGCCGGGGAGCTGTTTTTT. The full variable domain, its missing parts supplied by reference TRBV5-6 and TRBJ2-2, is DAGVTQSPTHLIKTRGQQVTLRCSPKSGHDTVSWYQQALGQGPQFIFQYYEEEERQRGNFPDRFSGHQFPNYSSELNVNALLLGDSALYLCASRLDRAGELFFGEGSRLTVL.

CDR3 amino acids: CASSIGAGGVGDEQYF. As DNA, the CDR3 is TGTGCCAGTAGTATAGGGGCAGGGGGCGTCGGGGACGAGCAGTACTTC. V is TRBV19 and J is TRBJ2-7; the match to TRBD1 covers 8 bases. Looked up from germline, CDR1 is LNHDA and CDR2 is SQIVND (reference sequence). This CDR3 has 16 amino acids. V lost 1 base and J lost 5; bases outside the gene matches: 10.

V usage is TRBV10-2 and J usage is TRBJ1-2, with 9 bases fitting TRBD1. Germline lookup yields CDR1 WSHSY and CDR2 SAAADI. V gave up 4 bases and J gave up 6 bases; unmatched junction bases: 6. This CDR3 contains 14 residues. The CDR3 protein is CASSVAGTGNGYTF. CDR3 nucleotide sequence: TGCGCCAGCAGTGTAGCCGGGACAGGGAATGGCTACACCTTC.

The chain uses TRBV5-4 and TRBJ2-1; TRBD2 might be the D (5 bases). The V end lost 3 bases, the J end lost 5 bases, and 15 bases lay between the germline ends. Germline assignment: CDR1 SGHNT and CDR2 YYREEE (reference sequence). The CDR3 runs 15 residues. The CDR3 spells CASSSGWGANNEQFF. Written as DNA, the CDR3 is TGTGCCAGCAGCTCTGGGTGGGGAGCTAACAATGAGCAGTTCTTC.

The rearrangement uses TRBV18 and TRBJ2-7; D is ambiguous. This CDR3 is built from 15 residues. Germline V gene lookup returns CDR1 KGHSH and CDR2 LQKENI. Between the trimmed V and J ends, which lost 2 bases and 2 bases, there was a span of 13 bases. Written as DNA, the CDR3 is TGTGCCAGCTCACCAAAGTTAGGTGAGGCCTACGAGCAGTACTTC. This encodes CASSPKLGEAYEQYF.

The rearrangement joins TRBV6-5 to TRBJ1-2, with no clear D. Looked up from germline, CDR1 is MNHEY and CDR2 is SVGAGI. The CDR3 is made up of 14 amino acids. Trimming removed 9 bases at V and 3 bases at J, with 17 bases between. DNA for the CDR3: TGTGCCAGTTCGCGGGATGAGGGTTACTATGGCTACACCTTC. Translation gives CASSRDEGYYGYTF.

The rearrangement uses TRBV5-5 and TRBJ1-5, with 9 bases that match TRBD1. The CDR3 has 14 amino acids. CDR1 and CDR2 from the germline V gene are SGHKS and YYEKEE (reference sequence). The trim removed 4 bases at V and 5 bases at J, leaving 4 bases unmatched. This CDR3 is CASSPQGADQPQHF. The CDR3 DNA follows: TGTGCCAGCAGCCCACAGGGGGCGGATCAGCCCCAGCATTTT.

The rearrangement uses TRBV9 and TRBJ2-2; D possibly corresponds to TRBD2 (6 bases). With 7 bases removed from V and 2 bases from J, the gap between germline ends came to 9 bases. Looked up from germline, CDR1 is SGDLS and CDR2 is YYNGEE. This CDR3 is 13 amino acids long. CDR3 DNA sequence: TGTGCCAGCGGGACTGGCAACACCGGGGAGCTGTTTTTT. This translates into CASGTGNTGELFF.

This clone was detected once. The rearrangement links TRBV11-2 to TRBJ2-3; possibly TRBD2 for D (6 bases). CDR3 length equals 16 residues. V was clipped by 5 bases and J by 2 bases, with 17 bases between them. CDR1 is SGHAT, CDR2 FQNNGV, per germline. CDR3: CASSREPGRITDTQYF. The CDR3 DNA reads TGTGCCAGCAGCCGGGAGCCTGGACGGATCACAGATACGCAGTATTTT.

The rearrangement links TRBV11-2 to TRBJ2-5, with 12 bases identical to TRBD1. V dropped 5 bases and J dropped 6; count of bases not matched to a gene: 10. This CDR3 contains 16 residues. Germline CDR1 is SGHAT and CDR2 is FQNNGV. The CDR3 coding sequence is TGTGCCAGCAGCCGTGCCGGGACAGGGGGCGCGCAGACCCAGTACTTC. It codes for CASSRAGTGGAQTQYF.

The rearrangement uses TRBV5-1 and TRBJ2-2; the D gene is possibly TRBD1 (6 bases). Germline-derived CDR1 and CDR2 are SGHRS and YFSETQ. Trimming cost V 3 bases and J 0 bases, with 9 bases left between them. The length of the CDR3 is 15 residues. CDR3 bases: TGCGCCAGCAGCTACGGGACAACGAACACCGGGGAGCTGTTTTTT. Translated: CASSYGTTNTGELFF.

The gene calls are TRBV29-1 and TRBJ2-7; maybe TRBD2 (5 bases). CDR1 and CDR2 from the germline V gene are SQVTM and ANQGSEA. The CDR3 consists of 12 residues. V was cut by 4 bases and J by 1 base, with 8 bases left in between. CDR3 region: CSVGSGSYEQYF. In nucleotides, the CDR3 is TGCAGCGTTGGGTCGGGGTCCTACGAGCAGTACTTC.

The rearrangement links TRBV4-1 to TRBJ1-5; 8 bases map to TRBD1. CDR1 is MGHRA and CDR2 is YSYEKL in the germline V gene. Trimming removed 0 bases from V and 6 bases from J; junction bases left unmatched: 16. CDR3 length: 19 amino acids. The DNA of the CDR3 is TGCGCCAGCAGCCAAGATATCAGGGGTGGTATAGACAGGGGTCAGCCCCAGCATTTT. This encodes CASSQDIRGGIDRGQPQHF.

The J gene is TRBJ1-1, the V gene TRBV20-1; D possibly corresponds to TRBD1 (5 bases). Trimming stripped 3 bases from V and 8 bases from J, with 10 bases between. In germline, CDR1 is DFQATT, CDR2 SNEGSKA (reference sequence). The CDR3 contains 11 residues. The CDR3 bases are TGCAGTGCTAGTAGGCAGGGCGAAGCTTTCTTT. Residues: CSASRQGEAFF.

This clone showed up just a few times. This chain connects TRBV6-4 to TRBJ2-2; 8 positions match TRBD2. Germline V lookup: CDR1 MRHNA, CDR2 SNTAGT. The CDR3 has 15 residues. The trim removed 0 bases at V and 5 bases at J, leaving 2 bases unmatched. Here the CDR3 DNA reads TGTGCCAGCAGTGACTCGAGCGGGGGTACCGGGGAGCTGTTTTTT. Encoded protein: CASSDSSGGTGELFF.

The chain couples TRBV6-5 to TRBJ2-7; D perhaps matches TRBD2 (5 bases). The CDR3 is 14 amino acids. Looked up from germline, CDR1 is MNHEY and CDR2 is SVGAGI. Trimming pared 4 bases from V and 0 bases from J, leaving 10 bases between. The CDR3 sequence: CASSSMRASYEQYF. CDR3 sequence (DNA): TGTGCCAGCAGTTCCATGCGGGCCTCCTACGAGCAGTACTTC.